This passage covers 30 T cell receptor beta chains from one sample sequenced in a study of cytomegalovirus exposure and HLA in healthy donors. Clones were read by immunoSEQ multiplex PCR, and TCRdb kept only the in-frame ones, dropping some. The sample records hundreds of thousands of clones, 75% to 90% being singletons. The sequencing sample was made of PBMCs. These receptors were obtained from a woman younger than 30 in good health and CMV-seronegative.

The chain joins TRBV18 to TRBJ2-7; D is perhaps TRBD2 (5 bases). The CDR3 has 15 residues. The V and J ends lost 5 bases and 2 bases respectively, with 16 bases between them. Germline V gene data show CDR1 as KGHSH and CDR2 as LQKENI. This chain's CDR3 is CASSSADWRTYEQYF. CDR3 in DNA: TGTGCCAGCTCAAGTGCGGACTGGAGGACCTACGAGCAGTACTTC.

With respect to this clone: This specimen includes other DNA sequences encoding the same CDR3. The rearrangement joins TRBV5-1 to TRBJ1-1, with TRBD1 matching 8 bases. V shed 4 bases, J shed 1 base, and the junction held 3 bases outside the gene matches. Per germline, CDR1 SGHRS and CDR2 YFSETQ. CDR3 length equals 14 residues. For the CDR3, the DNA is TGCGCCAGCAGCCCCGGGACAGGGAACACTGAAGCTTTCTTT. Its protein is CASSPGTGNTEAFF.

The genes are TRBV7-6 and TRBJ2-2; D gene uncertain. The CDR3 totals 16 residues. V shed 2 bases and J shed 4 bases, with 14 bases lying between them. CDR1 is SGHVS and CDR2 is FNYEAQ in the germline V gene. The CDR3 nucleotides are TGTGCCAGCAGCTTAACGAACCAGGCGATCACCGGGGAGCTGTTTTTT. The encoded protein is CASSLTNQAITGELFF.

J is TRBJ2-5 and V is TRBV28; 9 positions agree with TRBD2. Germline assignment: CDR1 MDHEN and CDR2 SYDVKM. The CDR3 length is 14 residues. After removal of 11 bases from V and 3 bases from J, the junction contained 10 bases not matched to a gene. The CDR3 DNA follows: TGTGCCTGCTCGGTCGCGGGAGGGAAAGAGACCCAGTACTTC. Residues: CACSVAGGKETQYF.

The gene calls are TRBV18 and TRBJ1-5; D is undetermined. The CDR3 is made up of 16 amino acids. The V gene's germline CDR1 is KGHSH and CDR2 LQKENI. Trimming left V 3 bases short and J 2 bases short, with 14 bases between. CDR3 residues: CASSPETRVGNQPQHF. In DNA form, the CDR3 reads TGTGCCAGCTCACCCGAGACGCGGGTGGGCAATCAGCCCCAGCATTTT.

The V gene is TRBV2, the J gene TRBJ2-1, with 7 positions matching TRBD1. Trimming cost V 4 bases and J 6 bases; bases outside gene matches: 6. The CDR3 length is 14 residues. Germline lookup yields CDR1 SNHLY and CDR2 FYNNEI. CDR3 sequence (DNA): TGTGCCAGCAGTGGGAACAGGGGCCCCAATGAGCAGTTCTTC. It is translated as CASSGNRGPNEQFF.

The V call is TRBV6-1, the J call TRBJ1-2, with D possibly matching TRBD1 (5 bases). This CDR3 spans 14 amino acids. Trimming cost V 4 bases and J 4 bases, with 13 bases left between them. CDR1 MNHNS and CDR2 SASEGT come from the germline V gene. CDR3 residues: CASSASSGGYGYTF. CDR3 sequence (DNA): TGTGCCAGCAGTGCCTCATCCGGGGGCTATGGCTACACCTTC.

CDR3 nucleotides: TGTGCCAGCAGGTCGGGGATCGAAGCTTTCTTT. The encoded protein is CASRSGIEAFF. The genes are TRBV11-2 and TRBJ1-1; unclear D gene. V was shortened by 6 bases and J by 8 bases, with 10 bases between the two germline ends. CDR1 and CDR2 (germline): SGHAT, FQNNGV. The CDR3 runs to 11 residues.

This chain uses TRBV6-5 with TRBJ2-7, with D perhaps TRBD1 (5 bases). Per germline, CDR1 MNHEY and CDR2 SVGAGI. Trimming took 7 bases from V and 5 from J, leaving 21 bases between them. This CDR3 contains 15 residues. The CDR3 reads CASTNHQGLFDEQYF. DNA of the CDR3: TGTGCCAGCACCAACCACCAGGGATTATTCGACGAGCAGTACTTC.

The chain uses TRBV27 and TRBJ2-2; 7 bases match TRBD1. The J segment lost 3 bases and the V segment lost 3 bases, leaving 16 bases of the junction unmatched. CDR1 is MNHEY, CDR2 SMNVEV, per germline (reference sequence). The CDR3 spans 19 residues. The CDR3 loop reads CASSFLTGTDKSDTGELFF. The DNA for the CDR3 is TGTGCCAGCAGTTTCCTCACCGGGACAGACAAATCGGACACCGGGGAGCTGTTTTTT.

The gene calls are TRBV29-1 and TRBJ1-1; perhaps TRBD1 as D (6 bases). CDR3 size: 13 residues. V was trimmed by 6 bases and J by 2 bases, leaving 13 bases between them. Germline CDR1 reads SQVTM; CDR2 reads ANQGSEA. The CDR3 DNA follows: TGCAGCGTCCATGACAGGCTAAACACTGAAGCTTTCTTT. The encoded protein is CSVHDRLNTEAFF.

CDR3 region: CASSSGLLNTGELFF. The CDR3 DNA is TGTGCCAGCAGTTCGGGACTACTCAACACCGGGGAGCTGTTTTTT. This chain joins TRBV28 and TRBJ2-2; 7 bases are shared with TRBD2. The CDR3 runs 15 residues. Germline-derived CDR1 and CDR2 are MDHEN and SYDVKM. Trimming at V came to 4 bases and at J to 2 bases, leaving 4 bases not matched to a gene. Full variable domain (missing parts from reference TRBV28 and TRBJ2-2): DVKVTQSSRYLVKRTGEKVFLECVQDMDHENMFWYRQDPGLGLRLIYFSYDVKMKEKGDIPEGYSVSREKKERFSLILESASTNQTSMYLCASSSGLLNTGELFFGEGSRLTVL.

This clone was recorded only once. The genes are TRBV28 and TRBJ1-1; the D gene is possibly TRBD1 (6 bases). Deletions cut 4 bases from V and 3 bases from J, with 9 bases between. Germline loops: CDR1 MDHEN, CDR2 SYDVKM. The CDR3 is 13 residues long. CDR3 region: CASSWGQDTEAFF. The CDR3 region has the DNA TGTGCCAGCAGTTGGGGGCAGGACACTGAAGCTTTCTTT.

This sequence joins TRBV15 and TRBJ1-5; D might be TRBD1 (6 bases). CDR1 is LNHNV and CDR2 is YYDKDF in the germline V gene (reference sequence). Deletions cut 8 bases from V and 4 bases from J, with 15 bases between. This CDR3 comprises 14 residues. The CDR3 coding sequence is TGTGCCACCCGGGGGGCAGGGGAGAATCAGCCCCAGCATTTT. Residues: CATRGAGENQPQHF.

The CDR3 DNA follows: TGTGCCAGCAGTTCGGCAGGGAATGAAGCTTTCTTT. Its translation is CASSSAGNEAFF. The rearrangement links TRBV27 to TRBJ1-1; a possible D gene is TRBD1 (5 bases). The CDR3 consists of 12 residues. Germline assignment: CDR1 MNHEY and CDR2 SMNVEV (reference sequence). The V gene lost 4 bases and the J gene lost 7 bases, with 10 bases spanning the gap.

The CDR3 region has the DNA TGTGCCAGCAGCTTCTGGACAACATACGAGCAGTACTTC. This sequence encodes CASSFWTTYEQYF. The chain joins TRBV7-2 to TRBJ2-7, with D perhaps matching TRBD1 (5 bases). Germline-derived CDR1 and CDR2 are SGHTA and FQGNSA. CDR3 length: 13 residues. V was trimmed by 3 bases and J by 4 bases, leaving 10 bases between them.

This chain uses TRBV2 with TRBJ1-5, with D uncertain. In germline, CDR1 is SNHLY, CDR2 FYNNEI. Trimming pared 7 bases from V and 6 bases from J, leaving 16 bases between. The CDR3 covers 14 residues. The DNA of the CDR3 is TGTGCCAGCACTAGAGAGACCCATCTTCAGCCCCAGCATTTT. Translating gives CASTRETHLQPQHF.

The V call is TRBV30, the J call TRBJ1-4; 9 nucleotides agree with TRBD1. The V and J ends lost 5 bases and 8 bases, in that order; junction bases with no gene match: 9. CDR1 and CDR2 from the germline V gene are GTSNPN and SVGIG (reference sequence). The CDR3 loop spans 14 amino acids. CDR3 region: CAWLNRDRAEKLFF. CDR3 coding DNA: TGTGCCTGGTTAAACCGGGACAGGGCCGAAAAACTGTTTTTT.

This clone has a single count. The chain uses TRBV30 and TRBJ1-4; the match to TRBD1 covers 8 bases. Germline V gene lookup returns CDR1 GTSNPN and CDR2 SVGIG (reference sequence). CDR3 size: 14 residues. With V trimmed by 7 bases and J by 8 bases, 12 bases remained unmatched. The CDR3 DNA follows: TGTGCCTTTGGGCCTTCAGGGGGCTTAGAAAAACTGTTTTTT. Protein sequence: CAFGPSGGLEKLFF. The full variable domain, rest sourced from reference TRBV30 and TRBJ1-4, is SQTIHQWPATLVQPVGSPLSLECTVEGTSNPNLYWYRQAAGRGLQLLFYSVGIGQISSEVPQNLSASRPQDRQFILSSKKLLLSDSGFYLCAFGPSGGLEKLFFGSGTQLSVL.

This clone showed up just once. The CDR3 DNA is TGTGCCTGGAGTGTACCGGGGGGGGCGGTTCATGGCTACACCTTC. This gives the protein CAWSVPGGAVHGYTF. This sequence joins TRBV30 and TRBJ1-2, with D possibly matching TRBD1 (6 bases). CDR1 and CDR2 (germline): GTSNPN, SVGIG (reference sequence). The CDR3 loop spans 15 amino acids. With 0 bases removed from V and 6 bases from J, the gap between germline ends came to 17 bases. Full variable domain (missing parts from reference TRBV30 and TRBJ1-2): SQTIHQWPATLVQPVGSPLSLECTVEGTSNPNLYWYRQAAGRGLQLLFYSVGIGQISSEVPQNLSASRPQDRQFILSSKKLLLSDSGFYLCAWSVPGGAVHGYTFGSGTRLTVV.

The gene calls are TRBV7-9 and TRBJ2-3, with TRBD2 identical over 8 bases. From germline, CDR1 is SEHNR and CDR2 FQNEAQ (reference sequence). The CDR3 is 13 amino acids. V shed 8 bases and J 3 bases; nucleotides not matched to a gene: 4. The CDR3 loop is CASSSGGTDTQYF. As DNA, the CDR3 is TGTGCCAGCTCCTCGGGAGGGACAGATACGCAGTATTTT.

The chain recombines TRBV2 with TRBJ2-7; no definite D call. From germline, CDR1 is SNHLY and CDR2 FYNNEI. Trimming pared 7 bases from V and 0 bases from J, leaving 10 bases between. The CDR3 is made up of 13 amino acids. The CDR3 here is CASTRVISYEQYF. The CDR3 DNA is TGTGCCAGCACCCGGGTCATCTCCTACGAGCAGTACTTC.

The chain is built from TRBV7-6 and TRBJ2-3; TRBD2 aligns across 8 bases. The V gene's germline CDR1 is SGHVS and CDR2 FNYEAQ. Trimming removed 5 bases from V and 5 bases from J; junction bases left unmatched: 15. The CDR3 has 17 amino acids. The CDR3 loop reads CASSQYFKAGVEDTQYF. The CDR3 coding sequence is TGTGCCAGCAGCCAATATTTTAAAGCGGGAGTTGAAGATACGCAGTATTTT.

V and J are TRBV6-5 and TRBJ2-5, with a possible D match to TRBD2 (5 bases). The CDR3 length is 13 residues. Germline CDR1 and CDR2: MNHEY and SVGAGI. V lost 8 bases, J lost 5 bases, and 15 bases lay in between. The CDR3: CASQTGSGETQYF. CDR3 sequence (DNA): TGTGCCAGCCAAACGGGGAGCGGCGAGACCCAGTACTTC.

The genes are TRBV9 and TRBJ2-1; 10 bases map to TRBD2. CDR1 SGDLS and CDR2 YYNGEE come from the germline V gene. The CDR3 is 15 residues long. J lost 5 bases, V lost 3 bases, and 5 bases had no gene match. This CDR3 is CASSASGRADNEQFF. CDR3 bases: TGTGCCAGCAGCGCGAGCGGGAGGGCCGACAATGAGCAGTTCTTC.

This clone was observed a single time. CDR3 coding DNA: TGTGCCAGTAGGAGACAGGGGGCGAACTATGGCTACACCTTC. This sequence encodes CASRRQGANYGYTF. The rearrangement joins TRBV19 to TRBJ1-2; TRBD1 aligns across 10 bases. The trim removed 6 bases at V and 2 bases at J, leaving 3 bases unmatched. The CDR3 consists of 14 residues. The V gene's germline CDR1 is LNHDA and CDR2 SQIVND (reference sequence).

The rearrangement uses TRBV9 and TRBJ2-2, with D possibly being TRBD1 (6 bases). With 4 bases removed from V and 4 bases from J, the gap between germline ends came to 14 bases. The CDR3 totals 15 residues. Per germline, CDR1 SGDLS and CDR2 YYNGEE. In nucleotides, the CDR3 is TGTGCCAGCAGCTACGGGACACCGGTCACCGGGGAGCTGTTTTTT. As protein: CASSYGTPVTGELFF.

The chain recombines TRBV29-1 with TRBJ2-7; 11 bases are shared with TRBD1. Germline-derived CDR1 and CDR2 are SQVTM and ANQGSEA. The CDR3 has 17 residues. J lost 6 bases, V lost 0 bases, and 13 bases had no gene match. The DNA for the CDR3 is TGCAGCGTTGAAGATGGAGTTCAGGACAGGGGGCCCTCCGAGCAGTACTTC. Encoded protein: CSVEDGVQDRGPSEQYF.

This chain connects TRBV7-8 to TRBJ1-2; 12 bases are shared with TRBD1. CDR1 is SGHVS and CDR2 is FQNEAQ in the germline V gene. V was pared by 5 bases and J by 5 bases, with 18 bases of the junction left unmatched. This CDR3 has 19 amino acids. The CDR3: CASSAGPGQGAARVYGYTF. CDR3 nucleotides: TGTGCCAGCAGCGCAGGACCGGGACAGGGGGCCGCGCGGGTATATGGCTACACCTTC.

This chain connects TRBV9 to TRBJ1-3; 7 bases are shared with TRBD1. The CDR3 has 18 amino acids. Germline lookup yields CDR1 SGDLS and CDR2 YYNGEE. The V and J ends lost 3 bases and 5 bases, in that order; junction bases with no gene match: 17. In DNA, the CDR3 is TGTGCCAGCAGCGCAGATCAGAACAGGGGCCGGGTGAGAAACACCATATATTTT. Protein product: CASSADQNRGRVRNTIYF.